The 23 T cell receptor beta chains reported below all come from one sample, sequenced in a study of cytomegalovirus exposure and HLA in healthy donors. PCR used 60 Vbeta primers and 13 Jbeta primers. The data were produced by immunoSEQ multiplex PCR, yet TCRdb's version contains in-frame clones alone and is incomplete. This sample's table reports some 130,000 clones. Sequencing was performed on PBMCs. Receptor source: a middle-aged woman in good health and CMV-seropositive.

CDR3 in amino acids: CATLRDSGDTQYF. In DNA, the CDR3 is TGTGCCACCCTACGGGACTCGGGGGATACGCAGTATTTT. This chain joins TRBV19 and TRBJ2-3; TRBD2 might be the D (6 bases). V gave up 10 bases and J gave up 6 bases, with 17 bases separating them. Germline CDR1 LNHDA, CDR2 SQIVND (reference sequence). The CDR3 runs to 13 residues.

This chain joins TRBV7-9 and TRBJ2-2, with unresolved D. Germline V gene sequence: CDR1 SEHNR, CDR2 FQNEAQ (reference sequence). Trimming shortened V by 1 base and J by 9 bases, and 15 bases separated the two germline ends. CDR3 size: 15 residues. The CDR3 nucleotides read TGTGCCAGCAGCTTAGTCGCGGATGGTAGCCGGGAGCTGTTTTTT. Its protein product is CASSLVADGSRELFF.

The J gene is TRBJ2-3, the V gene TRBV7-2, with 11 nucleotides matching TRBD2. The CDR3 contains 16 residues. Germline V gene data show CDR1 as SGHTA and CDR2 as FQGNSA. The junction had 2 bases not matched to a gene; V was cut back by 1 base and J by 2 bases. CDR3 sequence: CASSLVGLAATDTQYF. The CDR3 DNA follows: TGTGCCAGCAGCTTAGTGGGACTAGCGGCCACAGATACGCAGTATTTT.

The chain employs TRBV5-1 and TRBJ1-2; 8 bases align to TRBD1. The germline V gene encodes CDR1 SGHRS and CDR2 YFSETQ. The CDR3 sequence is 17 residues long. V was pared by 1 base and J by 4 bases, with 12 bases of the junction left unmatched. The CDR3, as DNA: TGCGCCAGCAGCTTGTTCGGGACAGGACCTTCGGGCTATGGCTACACCTTC. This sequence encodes CASSLFGTGPSGYGYTF. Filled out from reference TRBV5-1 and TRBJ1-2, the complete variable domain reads KAGVTQTPRYLIKTRGQQVTLSCSPISGHRSVSWYQQTPGQGLQFLFEYFSETQRNKGNFPGRFSGRQFSNSRSEMNVSTLELGDSALYLCASSLFGTGPSGYGYTFGSGTRLTVV.

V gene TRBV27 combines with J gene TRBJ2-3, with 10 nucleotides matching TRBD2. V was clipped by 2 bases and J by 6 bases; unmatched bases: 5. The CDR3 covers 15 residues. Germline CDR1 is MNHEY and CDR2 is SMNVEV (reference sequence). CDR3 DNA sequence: TGTGCCAGCAGTTTAGTAGCGGGAGGTAGGGATACGCAGTATTTT. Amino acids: CASSLVAGGRDTQYF.

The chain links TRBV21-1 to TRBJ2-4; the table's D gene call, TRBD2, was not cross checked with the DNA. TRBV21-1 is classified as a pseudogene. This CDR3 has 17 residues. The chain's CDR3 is CASSKEGGGKDKNIQYF. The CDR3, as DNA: TGTGCCAGCAGCAAAGAGGGTGGAGGGAAGGACAAAAACATTCAGTACTTC.

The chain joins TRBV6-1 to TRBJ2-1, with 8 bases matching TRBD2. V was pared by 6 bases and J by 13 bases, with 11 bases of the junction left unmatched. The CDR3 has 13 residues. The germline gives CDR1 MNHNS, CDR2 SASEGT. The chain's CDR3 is CASRGSLSGSQFF. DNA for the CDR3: TGTGCCAGCAGGGGCAGCCTCAGCGGGAGTCAGTTCTTC.

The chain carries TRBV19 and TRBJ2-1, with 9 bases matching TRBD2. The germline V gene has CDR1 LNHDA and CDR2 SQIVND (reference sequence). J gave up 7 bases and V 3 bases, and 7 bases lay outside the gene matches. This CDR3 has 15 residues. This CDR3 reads CASSIGGRAVNEQFF. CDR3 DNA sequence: TGTGCCAGTAGTATCGGCGGGAGGGCAGTAAATGAGCAGTTCTTC.

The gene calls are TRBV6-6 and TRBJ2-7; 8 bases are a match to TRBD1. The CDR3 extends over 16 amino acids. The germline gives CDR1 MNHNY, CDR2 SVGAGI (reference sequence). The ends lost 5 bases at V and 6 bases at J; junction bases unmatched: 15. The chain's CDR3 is CASSLPGTGFTLEQYF. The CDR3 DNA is TGTGCCAGCAGTCTCCCAGGGACAGGTTTTACCCTCGAGCAGTACTTC.

The CDR3 DNA is TGTGCCAGCAGCTTAGGACAGGGGTCAGGGGGCGGTGGCTACACCTTC. This sequence encodes CASSLGQGSGGGGYTF. The chain joins TRBV7-2 to TRBJ1-2; 8 nucleotides line up with TRBD1. V was clipped by 1 base and J by 7 bases; unmatched bases: 11. The germline gives CDR1 SGHTA, CDR2 FQGNSA. The CDR3 sequence is 16 residues long.

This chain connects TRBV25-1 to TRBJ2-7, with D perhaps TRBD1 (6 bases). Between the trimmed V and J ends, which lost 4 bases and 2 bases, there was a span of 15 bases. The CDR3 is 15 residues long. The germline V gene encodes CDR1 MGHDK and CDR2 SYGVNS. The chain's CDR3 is CASSGPWGLTYEQYF. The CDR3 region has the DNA TGTGCCAGCAGTGGTCCCTGGGGGCTAACCTACGAGCAGTACTTC.

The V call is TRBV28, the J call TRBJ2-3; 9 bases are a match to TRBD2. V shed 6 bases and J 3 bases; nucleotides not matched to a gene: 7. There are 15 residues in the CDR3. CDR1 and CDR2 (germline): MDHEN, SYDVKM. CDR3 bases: TGTGCCAGCAGCTTAATTAGCGGGAGAACAGATACGCAGTATTTT. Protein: CASSLISGRTDTQYF. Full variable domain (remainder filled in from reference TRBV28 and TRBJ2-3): DVKVTQSSRYLVKRTGEKVFLECVQDMDHENMFWYRQDPGLGLRLIYFSYDVKMKEKGDIPEGYSVSREKKERFSLILESASTNQTSMYLCASSLISGRTDTQYFGPGTRLTVL.

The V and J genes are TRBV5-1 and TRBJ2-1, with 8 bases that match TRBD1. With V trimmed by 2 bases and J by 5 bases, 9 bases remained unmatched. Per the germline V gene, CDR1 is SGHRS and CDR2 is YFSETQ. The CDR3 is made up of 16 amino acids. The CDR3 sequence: CASSLITGGKNNEQFF. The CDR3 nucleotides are TGCGCCAGCAGCTTAATTACAGGGGGGAAGAACAATGAGCAGTTCTTC.

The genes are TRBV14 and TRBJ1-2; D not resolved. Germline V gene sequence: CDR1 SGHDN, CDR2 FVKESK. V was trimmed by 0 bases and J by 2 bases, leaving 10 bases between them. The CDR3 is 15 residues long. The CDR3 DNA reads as TGTGCCAGCAGCCAAGACCGAGCCGAGAACTATGGCTACACCTTC. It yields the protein CASSQDRAENYGYTF.

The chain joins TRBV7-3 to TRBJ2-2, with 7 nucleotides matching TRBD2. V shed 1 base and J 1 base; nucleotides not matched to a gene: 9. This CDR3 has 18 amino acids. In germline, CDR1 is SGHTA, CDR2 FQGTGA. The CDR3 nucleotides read TGTGCCAGCAGCTTAATCCCCCCTAGCGGAGTGAACACCGGGGAGCTGTTTTTT. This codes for CASSLIPPSGVNTGELFF. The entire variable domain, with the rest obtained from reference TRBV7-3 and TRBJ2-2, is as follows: GAGVSQTPSNKVTEKGKYVELRCDPISGHTALYWYRQSLGQGPEFLIYFQGTGAADDSGLPNDRFFAVRPEGSVSTLKIQRTERGDSAVYLCASSLIPPSGVNTGELFFGEGSRLTVL.

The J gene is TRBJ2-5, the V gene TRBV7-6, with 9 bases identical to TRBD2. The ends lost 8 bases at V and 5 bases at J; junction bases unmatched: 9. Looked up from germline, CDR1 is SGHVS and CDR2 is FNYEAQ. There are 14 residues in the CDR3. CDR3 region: CASRPAGGGETQYF. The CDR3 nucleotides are TGTGCCAGCCGACCAGCGGGAGGCGGGGAGACCCAGTACTTC.

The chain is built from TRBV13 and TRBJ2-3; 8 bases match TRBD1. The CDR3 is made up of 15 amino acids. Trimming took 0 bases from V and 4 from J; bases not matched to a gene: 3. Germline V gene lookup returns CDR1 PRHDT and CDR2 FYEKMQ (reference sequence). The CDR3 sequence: CASSLGDRGSDTQYF. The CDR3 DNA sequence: TGTGCCAGCAGCTTAGGAGACAGGGGCTCAGATACGCAGTATTTT. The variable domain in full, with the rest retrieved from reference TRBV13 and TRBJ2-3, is AAGVIQSPRHLIKEKRETATLKCYPIPRHDTVYWYQQGPGQDPQFLISFYEKMQSDKGSIPDRFSAQQFSDYHSELNMSSLELGDSALYFCASSLGDRGSDTQYFGPGTRLTVL.

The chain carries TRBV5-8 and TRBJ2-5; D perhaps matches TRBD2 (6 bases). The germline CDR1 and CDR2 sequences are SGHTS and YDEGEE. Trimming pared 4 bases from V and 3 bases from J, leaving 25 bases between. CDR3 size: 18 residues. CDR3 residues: CASSPPATGTQIKETQYF. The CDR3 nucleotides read TGTGCCAGCAGCCCCCCAGCAACCGGGACTCAGATAAAAGAGACCCAGTACTTC.

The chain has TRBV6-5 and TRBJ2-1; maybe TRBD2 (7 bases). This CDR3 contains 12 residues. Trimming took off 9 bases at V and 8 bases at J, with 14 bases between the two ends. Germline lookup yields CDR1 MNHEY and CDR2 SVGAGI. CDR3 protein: CASRGGGHEQFF. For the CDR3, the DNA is TGTGCCAGTCGAGGGGGGGGCCATGAGCAGTTCTTC.

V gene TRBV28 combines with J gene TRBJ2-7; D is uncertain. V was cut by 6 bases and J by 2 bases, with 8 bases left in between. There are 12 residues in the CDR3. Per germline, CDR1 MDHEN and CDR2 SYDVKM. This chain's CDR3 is CASRLKTYEQYF. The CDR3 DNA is TGTGCCAGCAGGCTAAAGACCTACGAGCAGTACTTC.

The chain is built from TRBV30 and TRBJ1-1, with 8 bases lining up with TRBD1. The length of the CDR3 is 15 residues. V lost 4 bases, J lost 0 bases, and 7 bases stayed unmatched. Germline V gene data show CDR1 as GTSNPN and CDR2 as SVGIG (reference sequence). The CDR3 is CAWIYPGGVNTEAFF. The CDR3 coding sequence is TGTGCCTGGATCTATCCAGGGGGCGTGAACACTGAAGCTTTCTTT.

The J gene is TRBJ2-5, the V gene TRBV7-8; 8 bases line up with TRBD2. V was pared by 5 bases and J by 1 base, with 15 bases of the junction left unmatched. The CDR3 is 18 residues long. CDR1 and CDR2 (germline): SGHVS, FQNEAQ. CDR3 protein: CASSRLRSKREGQETQYF. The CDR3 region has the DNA TGTGCCAGCAGCCGATTAAGGAGTAAACGGGAGGGCCAAGAGACCCAGTACTTC.

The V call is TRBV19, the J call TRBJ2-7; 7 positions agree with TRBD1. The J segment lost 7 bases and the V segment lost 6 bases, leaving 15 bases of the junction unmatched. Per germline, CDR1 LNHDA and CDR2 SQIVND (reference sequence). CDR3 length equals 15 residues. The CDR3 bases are TGTGCCAGTAGCCCCAGGGGGTCACAAACGGTGGAGCAGTACTTC. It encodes CASSPRGSQTVEQYF.